Sequencing of this TCR beta chain was carried out in a study of siplizumab effects on memory and regulatory T cells. Study-level results: Proliferating siplizumab-culture Tregs lacked confirmation of suppressive function. An assignable phenotype, naive or memory, was missing from roughly 83-96% of proliferating CD4+ or CD8+ clones. Siplizumab produced a significant reduction in alloreactive sequences that were traceable to unstimulated CD4+ memory cells.

The study took three donor pairs, and their unstimulated naive, memory, effector memory and TEMRA subsets were sequenced. Libraries were prepared by immunoSEQ multiplex PCR; TCRdb keeps only in-frame clonotypes and omits some of them. The repertoire holds over 85,000 clones, approximately 96% seen once, with 0.025% to 0.035% in the top ten. There are 15 residues in the CDR3. J was trimmed by 4 bases and V by 6 bases; bases with no gene match: 6. In germline, CDR1 is MNHNY, CDR2 SVGAGI (reference sequence). Worth noting for this clone: What it binds is unknown.

This receptor was taken from a human donor in good health. Sequencing used naive CD4+ T cells sorted from blood. This chain uses TRBV6-6 with TRBJ2-1; TRBD2 matches 10 bases. The chain's CDR3 is CASSQLAGRYNEQFF. CDR3 nucleotide sequence: TGTGCCAGCAGCCAACTAGCGGGGAGATACAATGAGCAGTTCTTC.